These 16 T cell receptor beta chains came from one sample sequenced in a study of cytomegalovirus exposure and HLA in healthy donors. Assay: immunoSEQ multiplex PCR; the TCRdb copy retains only in-frame clones and omits some. The table records more than 110,000 clones, about 86% of them present only once. Sequenced input: PBMCs. All receptors come from a young man in good health and CMV-seronegative.

As for this clone: This CDR3 fails to terminate in the conserved phenylalanine or tryptophan, so it likely reflects a read error. The DNA is left out, because the CDR3 cannot be placed on it with certainty; the CDR3 is given as TCRdb lists it. The chain recombines TRBV21-1 with TRBJ1-2; the table calls TRBD1, which could not be checked here. TRBV21-1 counts as a pseudogene. The CDR3 length equals 9 residues, ends included. The CDR3 loop reads CASSKLKLQ.

The genes are TRBV18 and TRBJ1-4; 8 bases are shared with TRBD1. The V segment lost 4 bases and the J segment 4 bases; nucleotides outside the gene matches: 5. This CDR3 is built from 15 residues. Germline V gene lookup returns CDR1 KGHSH and CDR2 LQKENI. In DNA, the CDR3 is TGTGCCAGCTCACAACCGGGACAGGATAATGAAAAACTGTTTTTT. It specifies CASSQPGQDNEKLFF.

In this sample, this clone turned up once. The gene calls are TRBV25-1 and TRBJ2-4, with TRBD1 identical over 9 bases. Germline V gene lookup returns CDR1 MGHDK and CDR2 SYGVNS. The ends lost 6 bases at V and 0 bases at J; junction bases unmatched: 9. The CDR3 consists of 17 residues. As DNA, the CDR3 is TGTGCCAGCAGGGGACAGGGTTCAGGATCAGCCAAAAACATTCAGTACTTC. Translation gives CASRGQGSGSAKNIQYF.

The V gene is TRBV5-6, the J gene TRBJ2-1, with D maybe TRBD2 (7 bases). Trimming stripped 0 bases from V and 6 bases from J, with 13 bases between. The length of the CDR3 is 15 residues. The germline CDR1 and CDR2 sequences are SGHDT and YYEEEE. In DNA, the CDR3 is TGTGCCAGCAGCTTGGTACAGAGGGGGGGCAATGAGCAGTTCTTC. Its protein product is CASSLVQRGGNEQFF.

This chain links TRBV7-8 with TRBJ1-2, with 11 bases matching TRBD1. From germline, CDR1 is SGHVS and CDR2 FQNEAQ. This CDR3 contains 18 residues. With V trimmed by 1 base and J by 3 bases, 10 bases remained unmatched. This CDR3 reads CASSLVRTGGAKYYGYTF. For the CDR3, the DNA is TGTGCCAGCAGCTTAGTCCGGACAGGGGGCGCGAAATACTATGGCTACACCTTC.

A few counts support this clone. J is TRBJ2-4 and V is TRBV2; D may be TRBD2 (5 bases). The CDR3 runs 11 residues. Trimming shortened V by 10 bases and J by 6 bases, and 10 bases separated the two germline ends. CDR1 is SNHLY, CDR2 FYNNEI, per germline. The CDR3 loop is CATTTRNIQYF. CDR3 DNA sequence: TGTGCCACAACTACTAGAAACATTCAGTACTTC.

The rearrangement links TRBV12-1 to TRBJ2-1; TRBD2 was called by the table and not checked on the DNA. TRBV12-1 is reported as a pseudogene. This CDR3 region has 15 residues. DNA of the CDR3: TGTGCCAGCAGCCACACCGGGACTAGCTACAATGAGCAGTTCTTC. It is translated as CASSHTGTSYNEQFF.

The chain recombines TRBV19 with TRBJ2-6; D call uncertain. V lost 1 base and J lost 7, with 11 bases in between. This CDR3 is 15 amino acids long. CDR1 and CDR2 from the germline V gene are LNHDA and SQIVND (reference sequence). CDR3 sequence: CASSIGQTFANVLTF. The CDR3 DNA sequence: TGTGCCAGTAGTATAGGCCAGACTTTCGCCAACGTCCTGACTTTC.

The chain uses TRBV4-3 and TRBJ2-1, with a tentative D call TRBD2 (5 bases). The CDR3 totals 15 residues. CDR1 and CDR2 (germline): LGHNA, YSLEER. V was clipped by 0 bases and J by 2 bases, with 8 bases between them. The CDR3 DNA reads TGCGCCAGCAGCCAAGATCGGGGAACCTACAATGAGCAGTTCTTC. It yields the protein CASSQDRGTYNEQFF.

In its sample, this clone was seen once. The chain couples TRBV28 to TRBJ2-7, with TRBD2 as a possible D gene (5 bases). In germline, CDR1 is MDHEN, CDR2 SYDVKM. The V and J ends lost 3 bases and 11 bases respectively, with 14 bases between them. The CDR3 spans 12 residues. The CDR3: CASSLGRPGKYF. CDR3 nucleotides: TGTGCCAGCAGTTTGGGAAGACCCGGGAAGTACTTC.

The chain links TRBV13 to TRBJ2-1; D is possibly TRBD2 (6 bases). The CDR3 runs 15 residues. Germline V lookup: CDR1 PRHDT, CDR2 FYEKMQ (reference sequence). Trimming removed 1 base from V and 4 bases from J, with 11 bases in between. The CDR3 sequence is CASSLVSGKYNEQFF. CDR3 in DNA: TGTGCCAGCAGCTTAGTTAGCGGCAAATACAATGAGCAGTTCTTC.

The chain links TRBV30 to TRBJ1-2; 9 bases are shared with TRBD1. The CDR3 is made up of 16 amino acids. CDR1 and CDR2 from the germline V gene are GTSNPN and SVGIG (reference sequence). Losses at the gene ends were 2 bases for V and 1 base for J; bases not matched to a gene: 8. The DNA of the CDR3 is TGTGCCTGGAGTAGCACAGGGGGCGGGGGTAACTATGGCTACACCTTC. Protein sequence: CAWSSTGGGGNYGYTF.

V usage is TRBV5-4 and J usage is TRBJ2-1; 9 bases agree with TRBD2. With V trimmed by 4 bases and J by 7 bases, 12 bases remained unmatched. This CDR3 comprises 16 residues. Germline CDR1 and CDR2: SGHNT and YYREEE (reference sequence). CDR3 loop: CASSPSGSGSQNEQFF. In nucleotides, the CDR3 is TGTGCCAGCAGCCCCTCTGGTAGCGGGAGTCAGAATGAGCAGTTCTTC.

The gene calls are TRBV6-1 and TRBJ2-2; tentative D call: TRBD2 (6 bases). This CDR3 has 15 residues. The V gene lost 5 bases and the J gene lost 6 bases, with 16 bases spanning the gap. Germline values: CDR1 MNHNS, CDR2 SASEGT. The CDR3 here is CASSFTAEGSGELFF. The CDR3 nucleotides read TGTGCCAGCAGTTTTACCGCGGAGGGTTCCGGGGAGCTGTTTTTT.

This chain links TRBV9 with TRBJ2-5, with D uncertain. Germline CDR1 SGDLS, CDR2 YYNGEE. The V and J ends lost 3 bases and 4 bases respectively, with 13 bases between them. The CDR3 runs to 14 residues. The CDR3 reads CASSARGGTETQYF. Written as DNA, the CDR3 is TGTGCCAGCAGCGCGCGAGGTGGTACAGAGACCCAGTACTTC.

V gene TRBV28 combines with J gene TRBJ1-1; TRBD1 agrees at 9 bases. This CDR3 is built from 15 residues. J lost 0 bases, V lost 5 bases, and 4 bases had no gene match. Germline CDR1 and CDR2: MDHEN and SYDVKM. The CDR3 region has the DNA TGTGCCAGCAGTCGGGGACAGGGATTGAACACTGAAGCTTTCTTT. Translation gives CASSRGQGLNTEAFF. Complete variable domain (other parts from reference TRBV28 and TRBJ1-1): DVKVTQSSRYLVKRTGEKVFLECVQDMDHENMFWYRQDPGLGLRLIYFSYDVKMKEKGDIPEGYSVSREKKERFSLILESASTNQTSMYLCASSRGQGLNTEAFFGQGTRLTVV.